This paragraph covers one T cell receptor beta chain sequence. The data were produced by immunoSEQ multiplex PCR, yet TCRdb's version contains in-frame clones alone and is incomplete. The sample carries about 200,000 clones, 82% recorded once. These data originate in a study of blood T cell repertoires in COVID-19. As for the study in general: The United States, Italy and Spain provided the acute and convalescent COVID-19 samples.

Germline loops: CDR1 KGHDR, CDR2 SFDVKD. Germline trimming cut 5 bases from V and 9 bases from J; bases unmatched to any gene: 10. This CDR3 has 14 residues. The sample was PBMCs or T cells enriched from blood (not recorded which). The sequence was obtained from a woman aged 55-70 years with acute COVID-19. J is TRBJ2-5 and V is TRBV24-1; 8 bases map to TRBD1. CDR3 in amino acids: CATSAPDRVGAQYF. Here the CDR3 DNA reads TGTGCCACCAGTGCTCCGGACAGGGTAGGGGCCCAGTACTTC.